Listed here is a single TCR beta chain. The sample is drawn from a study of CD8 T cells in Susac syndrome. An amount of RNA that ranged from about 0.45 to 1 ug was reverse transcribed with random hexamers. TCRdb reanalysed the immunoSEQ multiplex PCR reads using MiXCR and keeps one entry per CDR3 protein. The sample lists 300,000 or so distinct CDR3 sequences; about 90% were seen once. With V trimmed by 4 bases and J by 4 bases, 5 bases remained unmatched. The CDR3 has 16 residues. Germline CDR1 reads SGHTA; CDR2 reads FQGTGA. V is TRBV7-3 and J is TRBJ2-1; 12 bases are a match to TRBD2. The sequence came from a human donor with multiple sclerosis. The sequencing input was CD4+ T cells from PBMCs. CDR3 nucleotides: TGTGCCAGCAGCTCTAGCGGGGGGGTCGCTTACAATGAGCAGTTCTTC. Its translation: CASSSSGGVAYNEQFF.